These 17 T cell receptor beta chains were sequenced from one sample in a study of post-analysis software for immune sequencing data. Regarding the study as a whole: Patients used five TRBV segments, including TRBV5-6, TRBV5-1 and TRBV20-1, more often than controls.

The antigens these receptors bind are not known. Prepared libraries of TCR beta cDNA carried unique molecular identifiers. TCRdb re-called the PCR reads through MiXCR, storing one row per CDR3 protein. The sample has approximately 660,000 distinct CDR3 sequences; 55% to 60% are singletons. The sequencing input was blood. Source of these receptors: a girl aged 2 to 10 with multiple sclerosis.

The chain is built from TRBV13 and TRBJ2-3; 8 nucleotides agree with TRBD2. V lost 5 bases to trimming and J lost 1 base; unmatched junction nucleotides: 8. The CDR3 has 16 residues. CDR1 PRHDT and CDR2 FYEKMQ come from the germline V gene (reference sequence). CDR3 bases: TGTGCCAGCAGCGGGGGCGGGGGGCTACGCACAGATACGCAGTATTTT. Translated: CASSGGGGLRTDTQYF.

This clonotype was picked up a small number of times. The V and J genes are TRBV5-1 and TRBJ2-7; D is tentatively TRBD1 or TRBD2 (5 bases each). V was shortened by 3 bases and J by 2 bases, with 12 bases between the two germline ends. The CDR3 length is 14 residues. The germline gives CDR1 SGHRS, CDR2 YFSETQ. The DNA for the CDR3 is TGCGCCAGCAGCTACCGGGACGGGCCCTACGAGCAGTACTTC. Its translation: CASSYRDGPYEQYF. Supplemented by reference TRBV5-1 and TRBJ2-7, the full variable domain reads KAGVTQTPRYLIKTRGQQVTLSCSPISGHRSVSWYQQTPGQGLQFLFEYFSETQRNKGNFPGRFSGRQFSNSRSEMNVSTLELGDSALYLCASSYRDGPYEQYFGPGTRLTVT.

This clonotype was observed a handful of times. The V and J genes are TRBV6-5 and TRBJ2-1; D is undetermined. The CDR3 contains 18 residues. CDR1 and CDR2 (germline): MNHEY, SVGAGI. Trimming shortened V by 2 bases and J by 7 bases, and 24 bases separated the two germline ends. The CDR3 protein is CASSYAPRLSSFGNEQFF. For the CDR3, the DNA is TGTGCCAGCAGTTACGCCCCCCGTTTAAGTTCTTTCGGTAATGAGCAGTTCTTC.

V gene TRBV4-1 combines with J gene TRBJ2-7; tentative D call: TRBD1 (7 bases). The CDR3 length is 14 residues. The V and J ends lost 4 bases and 6 bases respectively, with 16 bases between them. Looked up from germline, CDR1 is MGHRA and CDR2 is YSYEKL. CDR3 in DNA: TGCGCCAGCAGCCCCAGGGGGGCCCTCTGCGAGCAGTACTTC. Amino acid sequence: CASSPRGALCEQYF.

The chain links TRBV10-3 to TRBJ1-1; 8 bases match TRBD1. Germline V gives CDR1 ENHRY, CDR2 SYGVKD. The CDR3 length is 14 residues. The ends lost 7 bases at V and 4 bases at J; junction bases unmatched: 8. The CDR3 DNA reads as TGTGCCATCACCCGGACAGGGCCGGGCACTGAAGCTTTCTTT. It encodes CAITRTGPGTEAFF.

The V call is TRBV12-3 or TRBV12-4, the J call TRBJ2-1; possible D gene TRBD1, 6 bases. The CDR3 is 14 amino acids. V was cut by 8 bases and J by 3 bases, with 14 bases left in between. The CDR3 DNA reads TGTGCCAGCCGGGTGCAGGGGTTCTACAATGAGCAGTTCTTC. Translated, it gives CASRVQGFYNEQFF.

This clonotype has just a few counts. This chain joins TRBV29-1 and TRBJ2-3, with 9 positions matching TRBD1. Germline-derived CDR1 and CDR2 are SQVTM and ANQGSEA. Trimming at V came to 6 bases and at J to 2 bases, leaving 6 bases not matched to a gene. CDR3 size: 14 residues. CDR3 protein: CSVPWTGATDTQYF. The DNA for the CDR3 is TGCAGCGTCCCCTGGACAGGGGCCACAGATACGCAGTATTTT.

J is TRBJ1-2 and V is TRBV6-5, with a possible D match to TRBD1 (5 bases). This CDR3 has 13 residues. V dropped 3 bases and J dropped 8 bases, with 13 bases sitting between them. Germline CDR1 MNHEY, CDR2 SVGAGI. The CDR3 loop reads CASSYRRQGGYTF. CDR3 nucleotide sequence: TGTGCCAGCAGTTATAGGCGGCAGGGAGGCTACACCTTC.

The CDR3 DNA reads as TGTGCCAGCAGGCTGACAGGGGGAACCTCGAATGAGCAGTTCTTC. It is translated as CASRLTGGTSNEQFF. The chain links TRBV7-9 to TRBJ2-1, with 9 bases fitting TRBD1. The CDR3 sequence is 15 residues long. V shed 6 bases and J 7 bases; nucleotides not matched to a gene: 10. CDR1 is SEHNR, CDR2 FQNEAQ, per germline (reference sequence).

The table lists this clonotype with a few counts. The chain recombines TRBV7-3 with TRBJ2-7; D possibly corresponds to TRBD2 (6 bases). Trimming took off 2 bases at V and 4 bases at J, with 9 bases between the two ends. Germline CDR1 is SGHTA and CDR2 is FQGTGA. The CDR3 covers 13 residues. Written as DNA, the CDR3 is TGTGCCAGCAGCTTAGGAGGGGAGTACGAGCAGTACTTC. Encoded protein: CASSLGGEYEQYF.

This clonotype was picked up a small number of times. This chain joins TRBV12-3 or TRBV12-4 and TRBJ2-4, with 9 bases aligning to TRBD2. This CDR3 is built from 11 residues. V lost 6 bases to trimming and J lost 13 bases; unmatched junction nucleotides: 4. CDR3 coding DNA: TGTGCCAGCAGACTAGCGGGTGAGCAGTACTTC. This codes for CASRLAGEQYF.

J is TRBJ2-1 and V is TRBV5-1; D gene unclear. The V end lost 4 bases, the J end lost 0 bases, and 14 bases lay between the germline ends. The CDR3 extends over 16 amino acids. Germline lookup yields CDR1 SGHRS and CDR2 YFSETQ. In DNA form, the CDR3 reads TGCGCCAGCAGCCCTTCGAAGACGAGCTCCTACAATGAGCAGTTCTTC. Amino acid sequence: CASSPSKTSSYNEQFF.

The chain carries TRBV11-2 and TRBJ2-7; D gene unclear. CDR1 and CDR2 from the germline V gene are SGHAT and FQNNGV. Trimming removed 1 base from V and 7 bases from J, with 14 bases in between. The CDR3 covers 14 residues. The CDR3 nucleotides read TGTGCCAGCAGCTTAGTCGCTGGCTACAATGAGCAGTACTTC. It yields the protein CASSLVAGYNEQYF.

The chain is built from TRBV5-1 and TRBJ1-2; possibly TRBD1 for D (5 bases). Germline lookup yields CDR1 SGHRS and CDR2 YFSETQ. The CDR3 consists of 14 residues. V was clipped by 2 bases and J by 10 bases, with 18 bases between them. The CDR3 region is CASSFFGQGEIYTF. The CDR3, as DNA: TGCGCCAGCAGCTTTTTCGGCCAGGGCGAGATCTACACCTTC.

This chain links TRBV7-9 with TRBJ2-7; the match to TRBD2 covers 15 bases. The J call may be faulty, since TRBJ2-5 better matches the DNA end. The CDR3 has 17 amino acids. CDR1 SEHNR and CDR2 FQNEAQ come from the germline V gene (reference sequence). The CDR3 region has the DNA TGTGCCAGCAGCCACGGACTAGCGGGGGGGCCTGGGGAGACCCAGTACTTC. Translation: CASSHGLAGGPGETQYF.

The V call is TRBV9, the J call TRBJ2-1; the match to TRBD2 covers 9 bases. From germline, CDR1 is SGDLS and CDR2 YYNGEE. The CDR3 has 13 amino acids. With 3 bases clipped from V and 7 bases from J, the junction kept 2 bases outside the gene matches. CDR3 coding DNA: TGTGCCAGCAGCGCGACTAGCGGAAATGAGCAGTTCTTC. It encodes CASSATSGNEQFF.

The chain couples TRBV6-6 to TRBJ1-1; no clear D gene. Per the germline V gene, CDR1 is MNHNY and CDR2 is SVGAGI (reference sequence). The V end was cut by 2 bases, the J end by 5 bases, with 9 bases between. This CDR3 has 13 amino acids. The CDR3, as DNA: TGTGCCAGCAGTTACGCAGGCGGGACTGAAGCTTTCTTT. Translation: CASSYAGGTEAFF.